This T cell receptor beta chain comes out of a study of response to subunit inactivated influenza vaccine. CDR3 size: 15 residues. V lost 0 bases and J lost 5, with 13 bases in between. The germline V gene has CDR1 LNHNV and CDR2 YYDKDF (reference sequence). Study-level points and caveats: Every seasonal influenza vaccination brings in few new T cells, the authors suggested.

TCRdb reprocessed the RT-PCR reads with MiXCR, giving one entry per CDR3 protein. The top ten clones hold about 10% of a sample with over 800,000 distinct CDR3 sequences, roughly 20% of them seen once. This clonotype appeared a few times. Its antigen is unidentified. The chain links TRBV15 to TRBJ2-5, with a tentative D call TRBD1 (6 bases). The source is a man aged 45-60 years who received an inactivated influenza vaccine. The specimen comprised PBMCs from blood, sampled roughly 5 days after vaccination. CDR3 in DNA: TGTGCCACCAGCAGAGATCGCACAGGGCGGGAGACCCAGTACTTC. Its protein is CATSRDRTGRETQYF.